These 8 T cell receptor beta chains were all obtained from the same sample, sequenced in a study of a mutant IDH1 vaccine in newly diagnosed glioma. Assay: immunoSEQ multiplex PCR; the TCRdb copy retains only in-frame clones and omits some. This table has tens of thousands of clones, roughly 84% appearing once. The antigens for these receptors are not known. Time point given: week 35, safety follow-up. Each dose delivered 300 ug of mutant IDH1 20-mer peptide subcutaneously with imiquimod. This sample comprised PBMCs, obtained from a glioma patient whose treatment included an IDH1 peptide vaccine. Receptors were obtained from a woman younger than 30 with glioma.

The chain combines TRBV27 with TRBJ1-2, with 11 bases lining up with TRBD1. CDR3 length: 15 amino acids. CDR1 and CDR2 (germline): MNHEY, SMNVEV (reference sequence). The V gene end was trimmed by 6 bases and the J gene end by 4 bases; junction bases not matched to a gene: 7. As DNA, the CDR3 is TGTGCCAGCAGGCCCGGGACAGGGGGTGTCTATGGCTACACCTTC. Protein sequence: CASRPGTGGVYGYTF.

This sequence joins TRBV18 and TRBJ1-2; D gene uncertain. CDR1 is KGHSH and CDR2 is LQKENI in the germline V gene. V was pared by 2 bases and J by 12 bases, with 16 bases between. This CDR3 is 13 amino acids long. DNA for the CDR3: TGTGCCAGCTCACCAGATCAAGGGTCCCTTAACACCTTC. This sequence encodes CASSPDQGSLNTF.

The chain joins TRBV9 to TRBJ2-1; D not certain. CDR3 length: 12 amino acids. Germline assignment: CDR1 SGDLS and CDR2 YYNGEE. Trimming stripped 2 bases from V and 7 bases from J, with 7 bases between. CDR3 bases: TGTGCCAGCAGCGTCTCTGGGAATGAGCAGTTCTTC. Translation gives CASSVSGNEQFF.

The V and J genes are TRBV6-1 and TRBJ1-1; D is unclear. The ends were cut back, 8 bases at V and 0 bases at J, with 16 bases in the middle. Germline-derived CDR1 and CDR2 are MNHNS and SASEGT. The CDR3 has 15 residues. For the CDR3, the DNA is TGTGCCAGCGAATCGTCACAGATAATGAACACTGAAGCTTTCTTT. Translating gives CASESSQIMNTEAFF.

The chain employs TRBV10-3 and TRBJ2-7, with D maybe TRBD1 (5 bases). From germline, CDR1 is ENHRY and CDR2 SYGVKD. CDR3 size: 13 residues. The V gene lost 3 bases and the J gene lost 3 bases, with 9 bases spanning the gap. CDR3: CAISEQVHYEQYF. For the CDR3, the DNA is TGTGCCATCAGTGAACAGGTGCACTACGAGCAGTACTTC.

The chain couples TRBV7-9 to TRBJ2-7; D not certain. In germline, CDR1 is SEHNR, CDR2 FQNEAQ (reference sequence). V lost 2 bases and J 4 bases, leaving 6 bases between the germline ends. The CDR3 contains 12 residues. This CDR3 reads CASSLLVYEQYF. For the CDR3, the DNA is TGTGCCAGCAGCTTACTTGTTTACGAGCAGTACTTC. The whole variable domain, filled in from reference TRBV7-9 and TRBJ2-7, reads DTGVSQNPRHKITKRGQNVTFRCDPISEHNRLYWYRQTLGQGPEFLTYFQNEAQLEKSRLLSDRFSAERPKGSFSTLEIQRTEQGDSAMYLCASSLLVYEQYFGPGTRLTVT.

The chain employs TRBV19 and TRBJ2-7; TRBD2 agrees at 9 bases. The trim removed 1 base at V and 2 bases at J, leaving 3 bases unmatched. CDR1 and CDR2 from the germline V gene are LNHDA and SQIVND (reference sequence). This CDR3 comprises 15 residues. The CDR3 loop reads CASSIGSGGAYEQYF. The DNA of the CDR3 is TGTGCCAGTAGTATAGGTAGCGGGGGAGCCTACGAGCAGTACTTC. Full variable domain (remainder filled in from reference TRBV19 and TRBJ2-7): DGGITQSPKYLFRKEGQNVTLSCEQNLNHDAMYWYRQDPGQGLRLIYYSQIVNDFQKGDIAEGYSVSREKKESFPLTVTSAQKNPTAFYLCASSIGSGGAYEQYFGPGTRLTVT.

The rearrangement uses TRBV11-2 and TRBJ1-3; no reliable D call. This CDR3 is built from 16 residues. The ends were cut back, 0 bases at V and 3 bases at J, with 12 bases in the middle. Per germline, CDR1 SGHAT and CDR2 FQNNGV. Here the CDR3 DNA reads TGTGCCAGCAGCTTAGAAGGCATCACAGATGGAAACACCATATATTTT. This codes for CASSLEGITDGNTIYF.